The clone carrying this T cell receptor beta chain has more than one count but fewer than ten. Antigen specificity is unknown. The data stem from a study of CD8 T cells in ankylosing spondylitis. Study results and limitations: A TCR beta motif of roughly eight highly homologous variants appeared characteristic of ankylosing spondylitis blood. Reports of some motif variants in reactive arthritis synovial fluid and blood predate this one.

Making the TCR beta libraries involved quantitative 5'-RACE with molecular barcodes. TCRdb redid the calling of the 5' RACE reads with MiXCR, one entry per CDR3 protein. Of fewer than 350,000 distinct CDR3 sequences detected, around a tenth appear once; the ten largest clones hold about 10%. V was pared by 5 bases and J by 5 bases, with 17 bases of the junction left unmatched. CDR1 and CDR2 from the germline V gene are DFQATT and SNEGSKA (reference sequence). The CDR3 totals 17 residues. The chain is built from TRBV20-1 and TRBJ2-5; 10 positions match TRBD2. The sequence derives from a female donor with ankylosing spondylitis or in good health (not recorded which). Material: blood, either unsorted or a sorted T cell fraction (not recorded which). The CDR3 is CSAPSGASGGFWETQYF. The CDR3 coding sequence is TGCAGTGCTCCCTCGGGCGCTAGCGGGGGATTCTGGGAGACCCAGTACTTC.